This paragraph reports one T cell receptor (beta chain). The antigen is not known. The CDR3 contains 14 residues. V lost 2 bases and J lost 0, with 8 bases in between. Germline V gene sequence: CDR1 LNHDA, CDR2 SQIVND (reference sequence). The data originate from a study of T cell responses to AZD1222 COVID-19 vaccine. Whole-study results and caveats: Repertoires were obtained solely post-peak T cell response. Among the donors, most were white British and more were female, and clonal diversity was possibly underestimated. Dominant CD4 TCR responses targeted spike regions 160-218 and 743-854.

Data came from immunoSEQ multiplex PCR; TCRdb stores just in-frame clones and leaves some out. The sample has approximately 80,000 clones, approximately 86% seen once. The specimen comprised peripheral blood, sampled on day 0 of MenACWY control vaccination. This chain joins TRBV19 and TRBJ2-7; D is undetermined. The clonotype originates from an adult in good health. The CDR3 loop reads CASSIRVSSYEQYF. The CDR3 DNA reads as TGTGCCAGTAGTATAAGGGTCAGCTCCTACGAGCAGTACTTC.